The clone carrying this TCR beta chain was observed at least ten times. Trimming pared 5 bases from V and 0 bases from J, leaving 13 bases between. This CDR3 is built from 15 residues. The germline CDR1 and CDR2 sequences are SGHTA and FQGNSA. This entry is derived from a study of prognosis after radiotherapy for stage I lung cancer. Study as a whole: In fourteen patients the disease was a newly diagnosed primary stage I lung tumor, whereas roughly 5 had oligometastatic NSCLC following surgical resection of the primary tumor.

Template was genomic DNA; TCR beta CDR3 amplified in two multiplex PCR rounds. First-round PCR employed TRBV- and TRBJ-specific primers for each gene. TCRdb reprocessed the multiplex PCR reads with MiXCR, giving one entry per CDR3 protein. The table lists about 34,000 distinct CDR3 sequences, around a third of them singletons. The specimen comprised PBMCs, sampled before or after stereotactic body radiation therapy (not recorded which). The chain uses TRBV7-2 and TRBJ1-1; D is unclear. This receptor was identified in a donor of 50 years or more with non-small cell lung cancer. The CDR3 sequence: CASSPYGSMNTEAFF. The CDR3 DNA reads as TGTGCCAGCAGCCCCTATGGCAGCATGAACACTGAAGCTTTCTTT. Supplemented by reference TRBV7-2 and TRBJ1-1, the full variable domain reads GAGVSQSPSNKVTEKGKDVELRCDPISGHTALYWYRQSLGQGLEFLIYFQGNSAPDKSGLPSDRFSAERTGGSVSTLTIQRTQQEDSAVYLCASSPYGSMNTEAFFGQGTRLTVV.